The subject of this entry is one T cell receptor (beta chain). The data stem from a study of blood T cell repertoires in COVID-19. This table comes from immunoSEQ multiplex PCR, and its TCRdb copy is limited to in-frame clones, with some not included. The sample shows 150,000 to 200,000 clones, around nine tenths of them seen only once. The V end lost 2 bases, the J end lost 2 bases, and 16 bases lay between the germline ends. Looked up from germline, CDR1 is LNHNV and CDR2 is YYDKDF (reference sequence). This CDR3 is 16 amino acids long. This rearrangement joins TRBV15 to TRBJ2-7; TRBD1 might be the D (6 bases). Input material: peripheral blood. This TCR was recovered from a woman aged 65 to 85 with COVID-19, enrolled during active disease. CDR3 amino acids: CATSRPGPGATYEQYF. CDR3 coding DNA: TGTGCCACCAGCAGACCCGGCCCAGGGGCGACCTACGAGCAGTACTTC.